The rows below give T cell receptor beta chains drawn from one sample of a study of CD8 T cells in Susac syndrome. Using its own MiXCR run on the immunoSEQ multiplex PCR reads, TCRdb lists one record per CDR3 protein. The table lists nearly 200,000 distinct CDR3 sequences, roughly 96% of them singletons, with just under 0.095% in the top ten. Source material: CD4+ T cells from PBMCs. All receptors derive from a human donor with multiple sclerosis. Each CDR3 is given with its conserved first and last residue. D genes are given only for firm matches. Clone size is stated in some rows and not others, as once, few, many or a class when expanded.

D gene | clone size | V gene | CDR3 protein
- | - | TRBV29-1 | CSAVGRSKNIQYF
- | - | TRBV28 | CASIPRGFSNQPQHF
- | - | TRBV7-9 | CASSRPGGQETQYF
- | - | TRBV3-1 | CASSQGDGSTNEKLFF
- | once | TRBV20-1 | CSAGRLSDTQYF
TRBD1 | - | TRBV6-1 | CASSYGDRPYEQYF
- | - | TRBV29-1 | CSVTEQSYGYTF
- | - | TRBV15 | CATSRGTDGELFF
- | - | TRBV18 | CASSPIGRGEQFF
- | - | TRBV3-1 | CASRRNAEAFF
- | - | TRBV9 | CASSVGAGSSGANVLTF
- | - | TRBV5-4 | CASSLLQGGVREQYF
- | few | TRBV30 | CAWSVTDYEQYF
TRBD1 | few | TRBV20-1 | CSAGTGNEQYF
- | - | TRBV20-1 | CSARDLGQPYEQYF
- | - | TRBV20-1 | CSADPLYQETQYF
- | few | TRBV3-1 | CASSPAGRETQYF
TRBD1 | - | TRBV18 | CASSPRDRGFEQYF
- | - | TRBV7-2 | CASSLATRRGNEQFF
- | - | TRBV29-1 | CSAADPSVAYGYTF
- | - | TRBV20-1 | CSGQGRSNQPQHF
TRBD1 | - | TRBV29-1 | CSVQTGGVGQPQHF
- | - | TRBV27 | CASSRPPSSYNSPLHF
TRBD1 | once | TRBV6-6 | CASSSGTGSEQYF
- | - | TRBV20-1 | CSARDSGPQYF
- | - | TRBV2 | CASSVVHTQYF
- | - | TRBV12-3/TRBV12-4 | CASRGTGSYEQYF
- | - | TRBV5-1 | CASSSSGDPYEQYF
TRBD1 | - | TRBV24-1 | CATSDPWTGTNEQFF
- | - | TRBV4-1 | CASSQGAARLHGYTF
TRBD1 | - | TRBV18 | CASSPRQGDNEQFF
- | - | TRBV6-5 | CASSYGTLETQYF
TRBD2 | - | TRBV2 | CASSGGLAGYEQFF
- | - | TRBV29-1 | CSVHGTSNTGELFF
- | - | TRBV20-1 | CSVQKGPKYGYTF
TRBD1 | - | TRBV19 | CATRAGGSYEQYF
- | - | TRBV7-6 | CASTQGGIQETQYF
- | - | TRBV29-1 | CSGERSSSYNEQFF
- | - | TRBV18 | CASSPTGLHTDTQYF
- | - | TRBV11-3 | CASSFTGSETQYF